Listed below are T cell receptor beta chains from one sample, sequenced in a study of technical replicates of blood from a few donors. Generated by immunoSEQ multiplex PCR, the TCRdb table keeps only in-frame clones and is missing some. The sample lists more than 90,000 clones; 90% to 97% were seen once. The specimen was T cells isolated from PBMCs. The origin of the receptors is a human donor in good health. The CDR3 runs from the conserved cysteine through the conserved F or W. Each record gives: D gene, V gene, clone size, CDR3 length, J gene, CDR3 protein, CDR3 DNA. A D gene is named only where the DNA matches it firmly. Expanded clones get a size class; other rows say once, few or many, or leave the size out.

D: .
V: TRBV18
size: once
length: 18
J: TRBJ2-7
CDR3: CASSPPAGVLRDYYEQYF
DNA: TGTGCCAGCTCACCACCAGCAGGGGTCCTGAGGGACTACTACGAGCAGTACTTC

D: TRBD1
V: TRBV19
size: few
length: 15
J: TRBJ2-2
CDR3: CASVLRGGIVGELFF
DNA: TGTGCCAGCGTGCTGAGAGGGGGCATCGTCGGGGAGCTGTTTTTT

D: .
V: TRBV5-1
size: .
length: 14
J: TRBJ2-2
CDR3: CASSLEGGTGELFF
DNA: TGCGCCAGCAGCTTGGAAGGGGGCACCGGGGAGCTGTTTTTT

D: .
V: TRBV11-3
size: .
length: 14
J: TRBJ1-2
CDR3: CASSLAQTNYGYTF
DNA: TGTGCCAGCAGCTTGGCACAGACTAACTATGGCTACACCTTC

D: .
V: TRBV19
size: .
length: 13
J: TRBJ2-3
CDR3: CASSIDGPDTQYF
DNA: TGTGCCAGTAGTATAGATGGCCCAGATACGCAGTATTTT

D: .
V: TRBV2
size: .
length: 13
J: TRBJ1-5
CDR3: CASSGPVVQPQHF
DNA: TGTGCCAGCAGTGGCCCGGTAGTTCAGCCCCAGCATTTT

D: TRBD1
V: TRBV10-3
size: few
length: 14
J: TRBJ1-5
CDR3: CAISESRQGQPQHF
DNA: TGTGCCATCAGTGAGTCTCGACAGGGTCAGCCCCAGCATTTT

D: .
V: TRBV11-3
size: .
length: 12
J: TRBJ1-1
CDR3: CASSPSRGEAFF
DNA: TGTGCCAGCAGCCCCTCCCGGGGGGAAGCTTTCTTT

D: .
V: TRBV29-1
size: .
length: 12
J: TRBJ2-2
CDR3: CSVQESAGELFF
DNA: TGCAGCGTCCAAGAGTCGGCCGGGGAGCTGTTTTTT

D: TRBD2
V: TRBV29-1
size: .
length: 12
J: TRBJ2-7
CDR3: CSVRGRSYEQYF
DNA: TGCAGCGTTCGCGGGAGGTCCTACGAGCAGTACTTC

D: .
V: TRBV29-1
size: .
length: 13
J: TRBJ2-7
CDR3: CSVVPTGDNEQYF
DNA: TGCAGCGTTGTTCCAACGGGAGATAACGAGCAGTACTTC

D: TRBD1
V: TRBV5-1
size: .
length: 15
J: TRBJ2-1
CDR3: CASSIGQGAGNEQFF
DNA: TGCGCCAGCAGCATTGGACAGGGGGCGGGCAATGAGCAGTTCTTC

D: .
V: TRBV5-1
size: .
length: 15
J: TRBJ1-3
CDR3: CASRPDSNSGNTIYF
DNA: TGCGCCAGCAGACCGGACTCAAACTCTGGAAACACCATATATTTT

D: .
V: TRBV10-1
size: .
length: 13
J: TRBJ1-1
CDR3: CASSGGGNTEAFF
DNA: TGCGCCAGCAGCGGCGGGGGGAACACTGAAGCTTTCTTT

D: TRBD2
V: TRBV29-1
size: .
length: 14
J: TRBJ2-5
CDR3: CSVGASGTGETQYF
DNA: TGCAGCGTTGGGGCTAGCGGGACGGGTGAGACCCAGTACTTC

D: .
V: TRBV12-5
size: .
length: 16
J: TRBJ2-7
CDR3: CASGLVVSADNYEQYF
DNA: TGTGCTAGTGGTTTGGTAGTTTCGGCAGACAACTACGAGCAGTACTTC

D: TRBD1
V: TRBV7-8
size: few
length: 18
J: TRBJ1-5
CDR3: CASSLAYIRDSINQPQHF
DNA: TGTGCCAGCAGCTTAGCCTACATTAGGGACAGCATCAATCAGCCCCAGCATTTT

D: .
V: TRBV28
size: .
length: 13
J: TRBJ1-2
CDR3: CASTVAGEDGYTF
DNA: TGTGCCAGCACCGTCGCGGGGGAGGATGGCTACACCTTC

D: .
V: TRBV6-1
size: .
length: 14
J: TRBJ1-2
CDR3: CASLLLLTGYGYTF
DNA: TGTGCCAGCCTCCTTCTACTGACAGGATATGGCTACACCTTC

D: .
V: TRBV6-5
size: .
length: 15
J: TRBJ1-2
CDR3: CASSYRERGFYGYTF
DNA: TGTGCCAGCAGTTACCGAGAGCGGGGATTCTATGGCTACACCTTC

D: .
V: TRBV15
size: once
length: 11
J: TRBJ2-5
CDR3: CATSSKETQYF
DNA: TGTGCCACCAGCAGCAAAGAGACCCAGTACTTC

D: .
V: TRBV5-1
size: .
length: 19
J: TRBJ1-4
CDR3: CASSLSRDKAYQANEKLFF
DNA: TGCGCCAGCAGCTTGAGCCGGGACAAGGCCTACCAGGCTAATGAAAAACTGTTTTTT

D: .
V: TRBV27
size: .
length: 10
J: TRBJ1-5
CDR3: CAIGRQPQHF
DNA: TGTGCCATCGGCAGGCAGCCCCAGCATTTT

D: .
V: TRBV19
size: once
length: 13
J: TRBJ2-1
CDR3: CASSVVEGDEQFF
DNA: TGTGCCAGTAGTGTGGTCGAGGGCGATGAGCAGTTCTTC

D: .
V: TRBV4-1
size: .
length: 14
J: TRBJ2-5
CDR3: CASSQESRRETQYF
DNA: TGCGCCAGCAGCCAAGAATCCAGGCGAGAGACCCAGTACTTC

D: TRBD1
V: TRBV2
size: .
length: 18
J: TRBJ1-4
CDR3: CASSYRDSVDGDYEKLFF
DNA: TGTGCCAGCAGTTACCGGGACAGCGTGGATGGAGACTATGAAAAACTGTTTTTT

D: TRBD2
V: TRBV7-9
size: .
length: 13
J: TRBJ2-7
CDR3: CATSSGVEYEQYF
DNA: TGTGCCACCAGTAGCGGGGTCGAGTACGAGCAGTACTTC

D: .
V: TRBV18
size: .
length: 11
J: TRBJ2-1
CDR3: CASLGLHEQFF
DNA: TGTGCCAGCCTAGGACTCCATGAGCAGTTCTTC

D: .
V: TRBV7-9
size: .
length: 15
J: TRBJ2-1
CDR3: CASSPPGVRGNEQFF
DNA: TGTGCCAGCAGCCCCCCGGGAGTTAGAGGCAATGAGCAGTTCTTC

D: TRBD2
V: TRBV6-5
size: .
length: 15
J: TRBJ2-3
CDR3: CASSLAGGEADTQYF
DNA: TGTGCCAGCAGCCTAGCGGGGGGGGAGGCAGATACGCAGTATTTT

D: .
V: TRBV13
size: .
length: 16
J: TRBJ2-1
CDR3: CASSLGRGRSGNEQFF
DNA: TGTGCCAGCAGCTTAGGGAGGGGGAGAAGTGGCAATGAGCAGTTCTTC

D: .
V: TRBV5-6
size: .
length: 12
J: TRBJ1-1
CDR3: CASSLKQGRAFF
DNA: TGTGCCAGCAGCTTGAAACAGGGAAGGGCTTTCTTT

D: TRBD2
V: TRBV7-9
size: .
length: 16
J: TRBJ2-1
CDR3: CASSNPLAGGPGEQFF
DNA: TGTGCCAGCAGCAACCCACTAGCGGGAGGGCCGGGTGAGCAGTTCTTC

D: TRBD1
V: TRBV5-4
size: .
length: 14
J: TRBJ2-5
CDR3: CASSLARGQETQYF
DNA: TGTGCCAGCAGCTTGGCCAGGGGGCAAGAGACCCAGTACTTC

D: .
V: TRBV29-1
size: .
length: 12
J: TRBJ1-1
CDR3: CSVTDSPVKAFF
DNA: TGCAGCGTTACGGACAGCCCCGTGAAAGCTTTCTTT

D: TRBD1
V: TRBV7-8
size: .
length: 13
J: TRBJ2-5
CDR3: CASRWDRKETQYF
DNA: TGTGCCAGCAGATGGGACAGAAAAGAGACCCAGTACTTC

D: .
V: TRBV5-6
size: once
length: 16
J: TRBJ2-5
CDR3: CASSLRAKGYEETQYF
DNA: TGTGCCAGCAGCTTGAGGGCAAAGGGGTATGAAGAGACCCAGTACTTC

D: .
V: TRBV4-1
size: .
length: 14
J: TRBJ2-7
CDR3: CASSQEISSYEQYF
DNA: TGCGCCAGCAGCCAAGAGATTAGCTCCTACGAGCAGTACTTC

D: TRBD1
V: TRBV6-6
size: .
length: 16
J: TRBJ1-2
CDR3: CASSYSRTGSTEGYTF
DNA: TGTGCCAGCAGTTACTCCAGGACAGGGTCGACGGAAGGCTACACCTTC

D: .
V: TRBV11-2
size: .
length: 12
J: TRBJ1-2
CDR3: CASSPGGYGYTF
DNA: TGTGCCAGCAGCCCCGGGGGGTATGGCTACACCTTC

D: TRBD2
V: TRBV6-1
size: .
length: 15
J: TRBJ2-3
CDR3: CASFLLAGSTDTQYF
DNA: TGTGCCAGTTTCTTACTAGCGGGAAGCACAGATACGCAGTATTTT

D: .
V: TRBV7-6
size: .
length: 12
J: TRBJ2-5
CDR3: CASSQLKETQYF
DNA: TGTGCCAGCAGCCAACTAAAAGAGACCCAGTACTTC

D: .
V: TRBV19
size: few
length: 12
J: TRBJ1-1
CDR3: CASSKGYTEAFF
DNA: TGTGCCAGTAGCAAGGGGTACACTGAAGCTTTCTTT

D: TRBD2
V: TRBV11-3
size: .
length: 16
J: TRBJ2-7
CDR3: CASSPGTSGGNYEQYF
DNA: TGTGCCAGCAGCCCGGGGACTAGCGGAGGGAACTACGAGCAGTACTTC

D: .
V: TRBV4-1
size: .
length: 15
J: TRBJ2-7
CDR3: CASSQGQGGFYEQYF
DNA: TGCGCCAGCAGCCAAGGTCAAGGCGGTTTCTACGAGCAGTACTTC

D: .
V: TRBV27
size: .
length: 15
J: TRBJ2-3
CDR3: CASSFGAALTDTQYF
DNA: TGTGCCAGCAGTTTTGGAGCGGCTTTAACAGATACGCAGTATTTT

D: .
V: TRBV5-1
size: .
length: 19
J: TRBJ2-7
CDR3: CASSSLRRGWPTTVYEQYF
DNA: TGCGCCAGCAGCTCCCTTCGCAGGGGTTGGCCTACGACGGTGTACGAGCAGTACTTC

D: TRBD2
V: TRBV27
size: .
length: 16
J: TRBJ2-1
CDR3: CASSPIGLAANNEQFF
DNA: TGTGCCAGCAGCCCTATTGGCCTAGCGGCTAACAATGAGCAGTTCTTC

D: TRBD1
V: TRBV6-1
size: .
length: 15
J: TRBJ2-7
CDR3: CASSTDRTSSYEQYF
DNA: TGTGCCAGCAGTACGGACAGGACGAGCTCCTACGAGCAGTACTTC

D: .
V: TRBV5-6
size: .
length: 14
J: TRBJ2-5
CDR3: CASSPAGSPETQYF
DNA: TGTGCCAGCAGCCCGGCGGGTAGCCCCGAGACCCAGTACTTC

D: .
V: TRBV6-5
size: .
length: 13
J: TRBJ1-1
CDR3: CAARGQQFTEAFF
DNA: TGTGCCGCGAGAGGTCAGCAATTCACTGAAGCTTTCTTT

D: TRBD1
V: TRBV6-1
size: .
length: 13
J: TRBJ1-2
CDR3: CASSPTGQGGYTF
DNA: TGTGCCAGCAGCCCTACGGGACAGGGAGGCTACACCTTC

D: TRBD2
V: TRBV6-5
size: .
length: 13
J: TRBJ2-7
CDR3: CASKGTSDTLQYF
DNA: TGTGCCAGCAAAGGGACTAGCGATACCCTGCAGTACTTC